One T cell receptor beta chain is described in this entry. The data originate from a study of blood T cell repertoires in COVID-19. As for the study in general: Acute and convalescent COVID-19 specimens originated in the United States, Italy and Spain. The analysed material was cDNA or gDNA that came from T cells, B-cell-depleted T cells, or PBMCs.

The V gene end was trimmed by 4 bases and the J gene end by 2 bases; junction bases not matched to a gene: 5. Germline lookup yields CDR1 LGHNA and CDR2 YNFKEQ. CDR3 length: 15 amino acids. Original data processing: Estimates of nucleated cell counts were drawn from the amplification of reference gene primers. The method was immunoSEQ multiplex PCR; TCRdb's version includes in-frame clones alone and lacks a portion of them. That table is the source of V, J and clone size, and D and trimming were worked out from the DNA. Of some 70,000 clones listed, approximately 88% were seen once; the top ten hold about 6%.

The origin of this receptor is a woman between 70 and 85 years old with acute or convalescent COVID-19. The V call is TRBV4-2, the J call TRBJ1-3; 7 nucleotides line up with TRBD1. The sample taken for sequencing was peripheral blood. The CDR3 region is CASSRVTGTGNTIYF. The CDR3 bases are TGTGCCAGCAGCCGAGTGACAGGGACTGGAAACACCATATATTTT.